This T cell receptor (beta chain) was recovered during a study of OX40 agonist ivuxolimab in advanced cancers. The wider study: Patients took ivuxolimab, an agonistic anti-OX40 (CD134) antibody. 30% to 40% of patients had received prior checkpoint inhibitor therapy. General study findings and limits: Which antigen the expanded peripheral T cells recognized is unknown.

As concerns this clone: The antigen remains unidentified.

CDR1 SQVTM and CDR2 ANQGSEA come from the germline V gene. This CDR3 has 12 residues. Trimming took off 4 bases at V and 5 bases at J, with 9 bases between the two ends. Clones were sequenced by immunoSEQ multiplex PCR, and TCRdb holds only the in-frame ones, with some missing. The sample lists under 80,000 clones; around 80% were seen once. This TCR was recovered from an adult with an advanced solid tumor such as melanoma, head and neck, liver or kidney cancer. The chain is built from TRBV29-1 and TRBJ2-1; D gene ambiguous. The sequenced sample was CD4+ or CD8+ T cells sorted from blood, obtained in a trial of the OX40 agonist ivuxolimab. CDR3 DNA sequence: TGCAGCGTTGTTGAGCCTAACAATGAGCAGTTCTTC. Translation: CSVVEPNNEQFF.